The 4 T cell receptor beta chains below all came from one sample that was sequenced in a study of cytomegalovirus exposure and HLA in healthy donors (dated by TCRdb to the late 2010s). The method behind the library was the immunoSEQ multiplex PCR assay. For the multiplex PCR, a mixture combining 60 forward primers for TCR Vbeta segments and 13 reverse primers for TCR Jbeta segments was used. The table comes from immuneACCESS by way of TCRdb, which keeps in-frame sequences with V and J called. Part of the clones is missing from these tables; in studies checked, under half for an unresolved V gene and the rest for unknown reasons. This sample comprises more than 100,000 clones, around 76% of them detected only once. Clones ranked in the top ten supply 9% to 12% of the sample. Sequences were obtained from PBMCs. These receptors came from a woman aged 18-30 years in good health and CMV-seropositive.

This rearrangement joins TRBV5-1 to TRBJ2-7; 11 nucleotides line up with TRBD2. Germline V gene sequence: CDR1 SGHRS, CDR2 YFSETQ. The CDR3 loop spans 18 amino acids. With 3 bases clipped from V and 0 bases from J, the junction kept 11 bases outside the gene matches. Written as DNA, the CDR3 is TGCGCCAGCAGCTCCGGGACTAGCGGACCTTTGATCTCCTACGAGCAGTACTTC. Translating it yields CASSSGTSGPLISYEQYF.

This clone was observed a handful of times. The chain has TRBV7-2 and TRBJ1-2, with 8 bases lining up with TRBD1. The CDR3 sequence is 16 residues long. V trimming: 6 bases; J trimming: 5 bases; junction bases outside the gene matches: 14. The germline V gene has CDR1 SGHTA and CDR2 FQGNSA. CDR3 DNA sequence: TGTGCCAGCAGTCAAGCCTTGGACAGGGTGGGTTATGGCTACACCTTC. The encoded protein is CASSQALDRVGYGYTF.

CDR3 nucleotide sequence: TGTGCCAGCAGCTTCTTTAGCGGACCGAACACCGGGGAGCTGTTTTTT. Amino acid sequence: CASSFFSGPNTGELFF. The chain is built from TRBV11-2 and TRBJ2-2; tentatively, D is TRBD2 (6 bases). Per the germline V gene, CDR1 is SGHAT and CDR2 is FQNNGV. V was pared by 3 bases and J by 0 bases, with 11 bases between. This CDR3 comprises 16 residues.

This chain uses TRBV28 with TRBJ2-7, with D perhaps TRBD2 (6 bases). V shed 7 bases and J shed 6 bases, with 13 bases lying between them. In germline, CDR1 is MDHEN, CDR2 SYDVKM. This CDR3 spans 12 amino acids. The CDR3 region has the DNA TGTGCCAGCACCAGAACGGGGGTCGAGCAGTACTTC. Its translation: CASTRTGVEQYF.